These 5 T cell receptor beta chains were all obtained from the same sample, sequenced in a study of cytomegalovirus exposure and HLA in healthy donors. PCR amplification relied on 60 Vbeta primers (plus 13 Jbeta primers). TCRdb's table, derived via immunoSEQ multiplex PCR, lists solely in-frame clones and lacks some. Of 70,000 to 95,000 clones listed, 79% were seen once; the top ten hold roughly 14%. Sequenced input: PBMCs. These TCRs come from a woman aged 40 to 50 in good health and CMV-seropositive.

J is TRBJ2-7 and V is TRBV6-1, with D perhaps TRBD1 (7 bases). CDR3 length equals 14 residues. The V gene lost 5 bases and the J gene lost 2 bases, with 13 bases spanning the gap. Looked up from germline, CDR1 is MNHNS and CDR2 is SASEGT. CDR3 residues: CASSRQGGPYEQYF. As DNA, the CDR3 is TGTGCCAGCAGTCGTCAGGGGGGTCCCTACGAGCAGTACTTC.

The chain recombines TRBV5-1 with TRBJ1-1; D is ambiguous. This CDR3 region has 12 residues. Germline-derived CDR1 and CDR2 are SGHRS and YFSETQ. V was clipped by 4 bases and J by 7 bases, with 11 bases between them. The CDR3 nucleotides are TGCGCCAGCAGCCTAGACGGGGATGAAGCTTTCTTT. Its translation: CASSLDGDEAFF.

The V and J genes are TRBV29-1 and TRBJ2-2; no clear D gene. Trimming removed 4 bases at V and 4 bases at J, with 7 bases between. Looked up from germline, CDR1 is SQVTM and CDR2 is ANQGSEA. This CDR3 spans 12 amino acids. The CDR3 DNA reads TGCAGCGTTGTATTACTCACCGGGGAGCTGTTTTTT. Its translation: CSVVLLTGELFF.

V gene TRBV15 combines with J gene TRBJ2-3; 9 bases are shared with TRBD2. J was trimmed by 6 bases and V by 0 bases; bases with no gene match: 7. The CDR3 length is 16 residues. Germline V gene lookup returns CDR1 LNHNV and CDR2 YYDKDF (reference sequence). The CDR3 DNA sequence: TGTGCCACCAGCAGAGACCCTAGCGGGAAGTCGGATACGCAGTATTTT. It codes for CATSRDPSGKSDTQYF.

The V gene is TRBV30, the J gene TRBJ1-5; 7 nucleotides match TRBD1. CDR3 length equals 14 residues. Germline V lookup: CDR1 GTSNPN, CDR2 SVGIG (reference sequence). V lost 1 base, J lost 6 bases, and 6 bases stayed unmatched. The CDR3 bases are TGTGCCTGGAGTGGGAACCAGGGGGTTCAGCCCCAGCATTTT. Translating it yields CAWSGNQGVQPQHF.